A single sample is the source of the 18 T cell receptor beta chains below, sequenced in a study of T cell responses to AZD1222 COVID-19 vaccine. Clones were read by immunoSEQ multiplex PCR, and TCRdb kept only the in-frame ones, dropping some. The sample records about 110,000 clones, roughly 90% being singletons. This sample comprised peripheral blood, obtained on day 0 of AZD1222 vaccination. Source of these receptors: an adult in good health.

The V call is TRBV19, the J call TRBJ1-1; no reliable D call. This CDR3 has 14 residues. V lost 7 bases to trimming and J lost 0 bases, with 12 bases between them. CDR1 is LNHDA and CDR2 is SQIVND in the germline V gene (reference sequence). DNA for the CDR3: TGTGCCAGTAAAGGTACGTATTTGAACACTGAAGCTTTCTTT. Translated: CASKGTYLNTEAFF.

This clone was recorded a few times. The V call is TRBV4-3, the J call TRBJ1-2, with a weak D call TRBD1 (5 bases). Germline CDR1 reads LGHNA; CDR2 reads YSLEER. This CDR3 is 13 amino acids long. Trimming removed 4 bases from V and 8 bases from J, with 14 bases in between. The CDR3 protein is CASSPTGTFGYTF. CDR3 DNA: TGCGCCAGCAGCCCAACCGGGACTTTCGGCTACACCTTC.

The chain employs TRBV5-5 and TRBJ1-1; D is unresolved. Looked up from germline, CDR1 is SGHKS and CDR2 is YYEKEE (reference sequence). This CDR3 has 14 amino acids. V lost 1 base, J lost 1 base, and 8 bases lay in between. The CDR3 loop reads CASSLMYGNTEAFF. CDR3 coding DNA: TGTGCCAGCAGCTTGATGTACGGGAACACTGAAGCTTTCTTT. The full variable domain, its missing parts supplied by reference TRBV5-5 and TRBJ1-1, is DAGVTQSPTHLIKTRGQQVTLRCSPISGHKSVSWYQQVLGQGPQFIFQYYEKEERGRGNFPDRFSARQFPNYSSELNVNALLLGDSALYLCASSLMYGNTEAFFGQGTRLTVV.

V and J are TRBV30 and TRBJ1-3, with D hard to call. The CDR3 consists of 11 residues. Per germline, CDR1 GTSNPN and CDR2 SVGIG (reference sequence). Trimming stripped 3 bases from V and 11 bases from J, with 11 bases between. CDR3 sequence: CAWRGFVAIYF. The CDR3 DNA follows: TGTGCCTGGAGAGGGTTTGTGGCCATATATTTT.

V and J are TRBV27 and TRBJ1-2; 8 nucleotides match TRBD1. The CDR3 consists of 16 residues. J lost 6 bases, V lost 3 bases, and 12 bases had no gene match. Per germline, CDR1 MNHEY and CDR2 SMNVEV (reference sequence). CDR3 sequence reads: CASSFSQGANIDGYTF. CDR3 DNA sequence: TGTGCCAGCAGTTTTAGTCAGGGGGCGAATATAGATGGCTACACCTTC.

J is TRBJ1-2 and V is TRBV6-2 or TRBV6-3, with D tentatively TRBD1 (6 bases). V gave up 6 bases and J gave up 4 bases, with 15 bases separating them. Germline V CDR1 and CDR2: MNHEY, SVGEGT. This CDR3 is built from 14 residues. This CDR3 reads CASSRAGDTYGYTF. As DNA, the CDR3 is TGTGCCAGCAGCCGTGCGGGGGACACCTATGGCTACACCTTC.

This chain links TRBV6-5 with TRBJ1-4; TRBD1 aligns across 7 bases. Germline CDR1 MNHEY, CDR2 SVGAGI. With V trimmed by 5 bases and J by 7 bases, 7 bases remained unmatched. This CDR3 region has 14 residues. The CDR3 DNA sequence: TGTGCCAGCAGTAGACAGGGTCCAAGTGAAAAACTGTTTTTT. As protein: CASSRQGPSEKLFF.

This chain connects TRBV7-9 to TRBJ1-1, with unresolved D. CDR1 and CDR2 from the germline V gene are SEHNR and FQNEAQ (reference sequence). V was shortened by 4 bases and J by 10 bases, with 16 bases between the two germline ends. This CDR3 has 13 residues. CDR3 bases: TGTGCCAGCAGCTCGCACCTTTATGAGGGAGCTTTCTTT. Translating gives CASSSHLYEGAFF.

The rearrangement links TRBV12-3 or TRBV12-4 to TRBJ2-1, with 7 nucleotides matching TRBD1. The CDR3 extends over 12 amino acids. Trimming at V came to 6 bases and at J to 5 bases, leaving 1 base not matched to a gene. CDR3 in amino acids: CASRGQHNEQFF. CDR3 DNA: TGTGCCAGCAGGGGACAGCACAATGAGCAGTTCTTC.

This clone appeared a few times. This chain joins TRBV2 and TRBJ1-1; no firm D call. The CDR3 extends over 10 amino acids. Trimming stripped 7 bases from V and 0 bases from J, with 0 bases between. CDR1 SNHLY and CDR2 FYNNEI come from the germline V gene. CDR3 DNA sequence: TGTGCCAGCATGAACACTGAAGCTTTCTTT. Translated: CASMNTEAFF.

The J gene is TRBJ1-6, the V gene TRBV5-4, with unresolved D. V was trimmed by 2 bases and J by 5 bases, leaving 5 bases between them. The CDR3 runs to 13 residues. Per germline, CDR1 SGHNT and CDR2 YYREEE (reference sequence). This CDR3 is CASSFRDNSPLHF. In DNA form, the CDR3 reads TGTGCCAGCAGCTTCCGTGATAATTCACCCCTCCACTTT.

This clone has just a few counts. This chain connects TRBV30 to TRBJ1-2, with D uncertain. Germline loops: CDR1 GTSNPN, CDR2 SVGIG (reference sequence). The CDR3 is 11 amino acids. V was trimmed by 0 bases and J by 8 bases, leaving 7 bases between them. CDR3 DNA: TGTGCCTGGAGTGTCAGTGTGGGCTACACCTTC. It is translated as CAWSVSVGYTF.

The chain employs TRBV6-5 and TRBJ1-1; perhaps TRBD1 as D (6 bases). Germline V gene lookup returns CDR1 MNHEY and CDR2 SVGAGI. Deletions cut 2 bases from V and 4 bases from J, with 11 bases between. The CDR3 extends over 14 amino acids. The CDR3 bases are TGTGCCAGCAGTTACGGGGGGGCAACCACTGAAGCTTTCTTT. Protein sequence: CASSYGGATTEAFF.

This sequence joins TRBV7-9 and TRBJ2-2; no firm D call. Between the trimmed V and J ends, which lost 4 bases and 1 base, there was a span of 13 bases. The CDR3 totals 16 residues. CDR1 is SEHNR, CDR2 FQNEAQ, per germline (reference sequence). The CDR3 here is CASSSFGPLNTGELFF. Written as DNA, the CDR3 is TGTGCCAGCAGCTCCTTCGGTCCCCTGAACACCGGGGAGCTGTTTTTT.

This clone was seen a single time. The V gene is TRBV3-1 (or the pseudogene TRBV3-2), the J gene TRBJ2-5; D gene ambiguous. In germline, CDR1 is LGHDT, CDR2 YNNKEL (reference sequence). V dropped 1 base and J dropped 3 bases, with 9 bases sitting between them. The CDR3 has 14 amino acids. CDR3 region: CASSQGLVKETQYF. CDR3 sequence (DNA): TGTGCCAGCAGCCAAGGGCTAGTAAAAGAGACCCAGTACTTC.

This chain links TRBV27 with TRBJ1-1, with D uncertain. The germline V gene encodes CDR1 MNHEY and CDR2 SMNVEV (reference sequence). This CDR3 spans 12 amino acids. Trimming cost V 8 bases and J 10 bases, with 17 bases left between them. The CDR3 loop reads CASGVGPTRAFF. In DNA, the CDR3 is TGTGCCAGCGGGGTGGGTCCCACACGAGCTTTCTTT.

This clone was seen more than once but under ten times. This chain joins TRBV6-4 and TRBJ2-2, with D possibly being TRBD1 or TRBD2 (5 bases each). The CDR3 contains 13 residues. V was clipped by 3 bases and J by 7 bases, with 9 bases between them. CDR1 MRHNA and CDR2 SNTAGT come from the germline V gene. The CDR3, as DNA: TGTGCCAGCAGTGAAGGGGAGAACGGGGAGCTGTTTTTT. Protein: CASSEGENGELFF.

The chain uses TRBV7-6 and TRBJ2-7; 9 bases agree with TRBD1. V lost 1 base and J lost 2; bases outside the gene matches: 3. The CDR3 is made up of 15 amino acids. CDR1 and CDR2 (germline): SGHVS, FNYEAQ. DNA for the CDR3: TGTGCCAGCAGCTTAGGAGGACAGGGGACCTACGAGCAGTACTTC. Protein sequence: CASSLGGQGTYEQYF.